One sample yielded the 22 T cell receptor beta chains listed below, sequenced in a study of blood T cell repertoires in COVID-19. Assay: immunoSEQ multiplex PCR; the TCRdb copy retains only in-frame clones and omits some. The sample carries around 300,000 clones, approximately 89% recorded once. The specimen was PBMCs or T cells enriched from blood (not recorded which). These receptor sequences come from a woman under 30 who had recovered from COVID-19.

The chain links TRBV2 to TRBJ1-5; D might be TRBD1 (5 bases). The germline V and J ends were trimmed by 7 bases and 4 bases, with 8 bases remaining between them. The germline gives CDR1 SNHLY, CDR2 FYNNEI. The CDR3 runs to 12 residues. The CDR3 DNA reads TGTGCCAGCACCCAGGGAAATCAGCCCCAGCATTTT. Encoded protein: CASTQGNQPQHF.

The chain joins TRBV19 to TRBJ1-1; 7 positions match TRBD1. Per the germline V gene, CDR1 is LNHDA and CDR2 is SQIVND (reference sequence). This CDR3 has 14 amino acids. The ends lost 9 bases at V and 1 base at J; junction bases unmatched: 8. The CDR3 sequence: CASKSRGTNTEAFF. The CDR3, as DNA: TGTGCCAGCAAATCCAGGGGGACGAACACTGAAGCTTTCTTT.

The chain's CDR3 is CASSHLTSGSETQYF. CDR3 in DNA: TGCGCCAGCAGCCACCTGACTAGCGGGTCTGAGACCCAGTACTTC. The chain couples TRBV4-1 to TRBJ2-5; 10 nucleotides line up with TRBD2. This CDR3 is 15 amino acids long. Per the germline V gene, CDR1 is MGHRA and CDR2 is YSYEKL. V lost 3 bases to trimming and J lost 5 bases; unmatched junction nucleotides: 6.

The rearrangement joins TRBV29-1 to TRBJ2-1; 11 bases match TRBD2. CDR1 and CDR2 (germline): SQVTM, ANQGSEA. V gave up 6 bases and J gave up 2 bases; unmatched junction bases: 3. The CDR3 runs 14 residues. For the CDR3, the DNA is TGCAGCGTGGGGACTAGCGGTCCCTACAATGAGCAGTTCTTC. The encoded protein is CSVGTSGPYNEQFF.

V and J are TRBV29-1 and TRBJ1-5, with D possibly being TRBD1 (6 bases). The CDR3 is made up of 14 amino acids. Trimming removed 6 bases at V and 5 bases at J, with 17 bases between. CDR1 is SQVTM and CDR2 is ANQGSEA in the germline V gene. This CDR3 reads CSVATGSFDQPQHF. The CDR3 region has the DNA TGCAGCGTAGCAACAGGGAGCTTTGATCAGCCCCAGCATTTT.

The chain couples TRBV7-9 to TRBJ1-1, with TRBD1 matching over 7 bases. V lost 4 bases, J lost 0 bases, and 11 bases stayed unmatched. The CDR3 length is 17 residues. From germline, CDR1 is SEHNR and CDR2 FQNEAQ (reference sequence). The CDR3 loop is CASSWPTGELVNTEAFF. The CDR3 DNA reads as TGTGCCAGCAGCTGGCCCACAGGGGAGTTGGTGAACACTGAAGCTTTCTTT.

This chain uses TRBV28 with TRBJ1-1; D is perhaps TRBD1 (5 bases). V lost 4 bases to trimming and J lost 4 bases, with 16 bases between them. CDR3 length equals 15 residues. Germline lookup yields CDR1 MDHEN and CDR2 SYDVKM. CDR3 nucleotides: TGTGCCAGCAGTTACGTACAGGTGGCGAGCACTGAAGCTTTCTTT. This translates into CASSYVQVASTEAFF.

The gene calls are TRBV2 and TRBJ2-1, with a possible D match to TRBD2 (6 bases). V was pared by 3 bases and J by 0 bases, with 6 bases between. The V gene's germline CDR1 is SNHLY and CDR2 FYNNEI. The CDR3 runs to 14 residues. The CDR3 DNA reads as TGTGCCAGCAGTGAGGAGGGCTCCTACAATGAGCAGTTCTTC. It is translated as CASSEEGSYNEQFF.

The rearrangement links TRBV28 to TRBJ1-2; the D is unclear. The CDR3 covers 15 residues. From germline, CDR1 is MDHEN and CDR2 SYDVKM. V gave up 8 bases and J gave up 0 bases, with 16 bases separating them. Written as DNA, the CDR3 is TGTGCCAGCTCAGTTTATAGCGGGGCTAACTATGGCTACACCTTC. It translates to CASSVYSGANYGYTF.

For the CDR3, the DNA is TGTGCCATCAGTGAGACGGAAGGGGGCCGTTTGACCGGGGAGCTGTTTTTT. Translating gives CAISETEGGRLTGELFF. This sequence joins TRBV10-3 and TRBJ2-2; the match to TRBD1 covers 7 bases. Losses at the gene ends were 2 bases for V and 5 bases for J; bases not matched to a gene: 11. Germline loops: CDR1 ENHRY, CDR2 SYGVKD. The CDR3 is made up of 17 amino acids.

The V and J genes are TRBV9 and TRBJ2-1; 10 positions agree with TRBD2. V trimming: 4 bases; J trimming: 6 bases; junction bases outside the gene matches: 4. The CDR3 has 14 amino acids. CDR1 SGDLS and CDR2 YYNGEE come from the germline V gene. The CDR3 is CASSLGLAANEQFF. The CDR3 region has the DNA TGTGCCAGCAGCCTTGGACTAGCGGCCAATGAGCAGTTCTTC.

The V gene is TRBV6-5, the J gene TRBJ1-6; unclear D gene. This CDR3 has 15 amino acids. V was pared by 7 bases and J by 3 bases, with 13 bases between. CDR1 and CDR2 from the germline V gene are MNHEY and SVGAGI. The CDR3 DNA follows: TGTGCCAGCAACCCAGTCGGGAGCTATAATTCACCCCTCCACTTT. Residues: CASNPVGSYNSPLHF.

The V call is TRBV10-2, the J call TRBJ1-2; D uncertain. Germline CDR1 and CDR2: WSHSY and SAAADI. The germline V and J ends were trimmed by 3 bases and 8 bases, with 13 bases remaining between them. There are 13 residues in the CDR3. The CDR3 bases are TGCGCCAGCAGTGACCCAGCGAGTTACGGCTACACCTTC. It translates to CASSDPASYGYTF.

The V and J genes are TRBV24-1 and TRBJ2-3, with TRBD2 matching 9 bases. Trimming cost V 5 bases and J 0 bases; bases outside gene matches: 8. Germline loops: CDR1 KGHDR, CDR2 SFDVKD. The CDR3 runs 17 residues. In DNA form, the CDR3 reads TGTGCCACCAGTGTCAAGGGTAGCGGGAGAAGCACAGATACGCAGTATTTT. It codes for CATSVKGSGRSTDTQYF.

This clone showed up just once. The chain joins TRBV4-1 to TRBJ2-4; D uncertain. With 0 bases removed from V and 3 bases from J, the gap between germline ends came to 9 bases. This CDR3 has 15 residues. The V gene's germline CDR1 is MGHRA and CDR2 YSYEKL. The CDR3, as DNA: TGCGCCAGCAGCCAAGATCAGGTTAACAAAAACATTCAGTACTTC. Its translation: CASSQDQVNKNIQYF.

The chain uses TRBV7-9 and TRBJ2-2; 7 nucleotides line up with TRBD1. The CDR3 length is 17 residues. The J segment lost 2 bases and the V segment lost 2 bases, leaving 8 bases of the junction unmatched. CDR1 is SEHNR, CDR2 FQNEAQ, per germline (reference sequence). The DNA of the CDR3 is TGTGCCAGCAGCTTACTGATCGGACAGGACAACACCGGGGAGCTGTTTTTT. This translates into CASSLLIGQDNTGELFF.

The table lists this clone with a count of one. This chain links TRBV2 with TRBJ1-4; a weak D match, TRBD1 (6 bases). Germline V gives CDR1 SNHLY, CDR2 FYNNEI. The V and J ends lost 2 bases and 4 bases respectively, with 14 bases between them. This CDR3 region has 16 residues. CDR3 loop: CASSELGEGDNEKLFF. The DNA of the CDR3 is TGTGCCAGCAGTGAACTCGGGGAGGGGGATAATGAAAAACTGTTTTTT.

The V and J genes are TRBV9 and TRBJ1-1; the match to TRBD1 covers 7 bases. The V gene's germline CDR1 is SGDLS and CDR2 YYNGEE. Unmatched junction bases numbered 10, after V lost 4 bases and J lost 4 bases. CDR3 length equals 15 residues. The CDR3 loop reads CASSPHQGGTTEAFF. For the CDR3, the DNA is TGTGCCAGCAGCCCACATCAGGGGGGAACCACTGAAGCTTTCTTT.

This chain uses TRBV27 with TRBJ2-1; 7 bases map to TRBD1. CDR3 length: 14 residues. After removal of 5 bases from V and 7 bases from J, the junction contained 8 bases not matched to a gene. The germline V gene has CDR1 MNHEY and CDR2 SMNVEV (reference sequence). The CDR3 DNA reads TGTGCCAGCAGTCCGTGGACAGGTGCGAATGAGCAGTTCTTC. It encodes CASSPWTGANEQFF.

J is TRBJ2-2 and V is TRBV11-2; 7 nucleotides agree with TRBD1. The trim removed 2 bases at V and 3 bases at J, leaving 3 bases unmatched. Germline assignment: CDR1 SGHAT and CDR2 FQNNGV. There are 15 residues in the CDR3. The CDR3 loop is CASSLTRGYTGELFF. DNA of the CDR3: TGTGCCAGCAGCTTAACCAGGGGGTACACCGGGGAGCTGTTTTTT.

This sequence joins TRBV4-2 and TRBJ2-5, with D possibly TRBD1 on 7 matching bases. Trimming shortened V by 2 bases and J by 2 bases, and 15 bases separated the two germline ends. The V gene's germline CDR1 is LGHNA and CDR2 YNFKEQ. This CDR3 spans 16 amino acids. DNA of the CDR3: TGTGCCAGCAGCCAAAAGGGGGCTAGCGAACAAGAGACCCAGTACTTC. Translation gives CASSQKGASEQETQYF.

The sample holds one count of this clone. The chain joins TRBV9 to TRBJ1-4; TRBD1 matches at 7 bases. Germline values: CDR1 SGDLS, CDR2 YYNGEE. The ends lost 3 bases at V and 6 bases at J; junction bases unmatched: 8. There are 15 residues in the CDR3. The CDR3 sequence: CASSADRDSDEKLFF. CDR3 in DNA: TGTGCCAGCAGCGCCGACCGGGACAGTGATGAAAAACTGTTTTTT.